This T cell receptor beta chain stems from a study of CD8+ T cells in alopecia areata (dated by TCRdb to 2016 to 2018). For context, the study as a whole: The treated patients took part in an open-label pilot trial in which moderate-to-severe alopecia areata was treated with oral tofacitinib at 5 to 10 mg twice daily. Tofacitinib was administered for 6 to 18 months, and 6 months of follow-up off drug were then conducted to assess delayed response and recurrence. Disease severity in treated patients was measured with the SALT score, which quantifies the percentage of affected scalp surface area. To study T cell clonal expansion in alopecia areata, the researchers applied high-throughput TCRbeta sequencing to both the C3H/HeJ mouse model and human patients. In humans, TCRbeta sequencing was performed on scalp tissue and on sorted CD4+ and CD8+ peripheral blood T cells from healthy controls and from patients with patchy or totalis/universalis alopecia areata. Tofacitinib-treated patients had biopsies at baseline and at 4 and 24 weeks of treatment, with a later scalp biopsy in several patients. Scalp clonality was compared among normal scalp (n=4), patchy alopecia areata scalp (n=8), and alopecia totalis/universalis scalp (n=8). RNA came from the PAXgene miRNA kit for fixed scalp, the miRNeasy kit for PBMCs, and the RNeasy kit for mouse skin. Amplification of TCRbeta CDR3 regions was done by immunoSEQ multiplex PCR using 35 Vbeta forward primers and 13 Jbeta reverse primers.

Points the paper makes about the study in general: Many expanded lesional clones persisted in scalp and blood during tofacitinib treatment, which may partly explain relapse after stopping treatment. Compared with normal scalp, lesional scalp, particularly in alopecia totalis/universalis, had higher clonality and more expanded CD8+ clones, which suggests antigenic drive. With tofacitinib, both scalp clonality and the number of expanded CD8+ clones among the top 100 scalp clones went down significantly. Because the treated cohort was small and had only one nonresponder, larger studies are needed to examine links between baseline CD8+ expansion and response. Shared TCR sequences between patients were less evident than in mice, which may be partly attributable to HLA diversity in the patient population. Scalp TCR repertoire analysis is complicated because resident alphabeta T cells in normal human skin are also sequenced, whereas mouse skin is dominated by gammadelta T cells.

The V end loses 3 bases and the J end loses 4 bases, and a stretch of 10 bases separates them. From the germline V gene, CDR1 is LGHNT and CDR2 is FRNRAP. Taken from cysteine to phenylalanine, the CDR3 has 14 residues. Just CDR3 DNA is preserved here, 42 bases in frame from base 1. Details on this clone: Its antigen is not yet known. The sample holds no much larger clone one base away, and base qualities are not on file.

Library generation was performed with the immunoSEQ multiplex PCR assay. RNA was extracted from all samples and reverse transcribed into cDNA as template for TCR sequencing. SuperScript III was used for first-strand cDNA synthesis, primed with a 2:1 mix of oligo-dT and random hexamers. A synthetic immune receptor repertoire was used to measure amplification bias, and any remaining bias was corrected computationally. In the original analysis: Raw reads were preprocessed for error removal, and CDR3 was defined according to IMGT conventions as running from the conserved cysteine to phenylalanine. Clonality was calculated as 1 minus Shannon entropy normalized by log2 of the number of productive unique TCRs. Whether scalp clones were CD4 or CD8 was inferred by matching scalp TCRbeta sequences against CD4 and CD8 repertoires sorted from blood. TCRdb took over this immuneACCESS table, retaining in-frame rearrangements with V and J assigned. Such tables are incomplete; in checked studies, under half of the missing clones stem from an unresolved V gene, and the remainder is unexplained. V and J calls and clone size follow that table, whereas D and trimming were derived from the DNA. For this sample there are some 190,000 clones; roughly 66% appear just once. Approximately 0.97% of the sample lies in the top ten.

Reading the label with the study, this specimen's time point is: about 5 months on oral tofacitinib. Reading the label with the study, this specimen's treatment or condition is: oral pan-JAK inhibitor, 5-10 mg twice daily. Lesional scalp punch biopsies and peripheral blood were obtained from alopecia areata patients. PBMCs were isolated by density centrifugation and stained for CD3, CD4 and CD8, after which CD4+ and CD8+ T cells were sorted on a FACSAria. The clonotype originates from a human donor with alopecia areata. Recombination connected TRBV12-5 to TRBJ1-3; no D gene call is confident. The sample here was CD4+ T cells sorted from blood, taken at week 24, from a patient treated with tofacitinib. Read as DNA, the sequence is TGTGCTAGTGGTTTAGCCCCTATCGGAAACACCATATATTTT. It translates to CASGLAPIGNTIYF. Outside the CDR3, residues come from the reference TRBV12-5 and TRBJ1-3 proteins, so the full variable domain is: DARVTQTPRHKVTEMGQEVTMRCQPILGHNTVFWYRQTMMQGLELLAYFRNRAPLDDSGMPKDRFSAEMPDATLATLKIQPSEPRDSAVYFCASGLAPIGNTIYFGEGSWLTVV.